Listed below are T cell receptor beta chains from one sample, sequenced in a study of shared clonotypes between healthy human individuals. Sequencing was performed with immunoSEQ multiplex PCR; in TCRdb, only in-frame clones are kept and a portion is missing. The table includes around 320,000 clones, about nine tenths detected once. The source material was memory CD8+ T cells sorted from blood. Every receptor here comes from a man between 18 and 35 years old in good health. Each CDR3 is given with its conserved first and last residue. A D gene is named only where the DNA matches it firmly. Where a row states a size, it is once, few, many or the class of an expanded clone; other rows omit it.

d_call: .
v_call: TRBV7-4
j_call: TRBJ2-3
clone_size: .
cdr3_nt: TGTGCCAGCAGCCCACTCGGTACGCAAGCTGTCCCAGATACGCAGTATTTT
cdr3_aa: CASSPLGTQAVPDTQYF

d_call: TRBD1
v_call: TRBV6-5
j_call: TRBJ2-7
clone_size: .
cdr3_nt: TGTGCCAGCAGTTACGGGACAGGGGGCCCCGAGCAGTACTTC
cdr3_aa: CASSYGTGGPEQYF

d_call: TRBD2
v_call: TRBV5-1
j_call: TRBJ2-7
clone_size: .
cdr3_nt: TGCGCCAGCAGCTTCGGACTAGCGGTTACCTACGAGCAGTACTTC
cdr3_aa: CASSFGLAVTYEQYF

d_call: TRBD1
v_call: TRBV6-5
j_call: TRBJ1-5
clone_size: .
cdr3_nt: TGTGCCAGCAGGGCACTGGGACAGAGCAATCAGCCCCAGCATTTT
cdr3_aa: CASRALGQSNQPQHF

d_call: TRBD1
v_call: TRBV5-6
j_call: TRBJ1-1
clone_size: .
cdr3_nt: TGTGCCAGCAGCTTGGGGGGGACAGTCTTGAACACTGAAGCTTTCTTT
cdr3_aa: CASSLGGTVLNTEAFF

d_call: .
v_call: TRBV18
j_call: TRBJ2-7
clone_size: .
cdr3_nt: TGTGCCAGCTCACTGGAAGGCTACGAGCAGTACTTC
cdr3_aa: CASSLEGYEQYF

d_call: .
v_call: TRBV19
j_call: TRBJ1-5
clone_size: .
cdr3_nt: TGTGCCAGTAGTATAACGGGAACTCAGCCCCAGCATTTT
cdr3_aa: CASSITGTQPQHF

d_call: TRBD2
v_call: TRBV7-8
j_call: TRBJ2-2
clone_size: .
cdr3_nt: TGTGCCAGCAGCTTACTTTTAGCGGGGGTTACCGGGGAGCTGTTTTTT
cdr3_aa: CASSLLLAGVTGELFF

d_call: .
v_call: TRBV9
j_call: TRBJ2-3
clone_size: .
cdr3_nt: TGTGCCAGCAGCGTAGGTGCAGTTTGGGGCAGAGATACGCAGTATTTT
cdr3_aa: CASSVGAVWGRDTQYF

d_call: TRBD2
v_call: TRBV4-1
j_call: TRBJ2-1
clone_size: .
cdr3_nt: TGCGCCAGCAGCCAATCCCCAGGGACTAGATACAATGAGCAGTTCTTC
cdr3_aa: CASSQSPGTRYNEQFF

d_call: .
v_call: TRBV5-6
j_call: TRBJ2-5
clone_size: few
cdr3_nt: TGTGCCAGCAGCTTGGCCGGGGATTGGAGGCAAGAGACCCAGTACTTC
cdr3_aa: CASSLAGDWRQETQYF

d_call: TRBD1
v_call: TRBV7-9
j_call: TRBJ2-7
clone_size: .
cdr3_nt: TGTGCCAGCAGCCACCCACCCGGGACAGGGGAACCATACGAGCAGTACTTC
cdr3_aa: CASSHPPGTGEPYEQYF